This is a list of T cell receptor beta chains from one sample in a study of cytomegalovirus exposure and HLA in healthy donors. The repertoire was sequenced with immunoSEQ multiplex PCR; TCRdb's copy has only in-frame clones and lacks some. The profile covers under 200,000 clones, with around 84% appearing a single time and 3% to 3.5% taken by the ten largest. The source material was PBMCs. The receptors were gathered from a woman aged 40 to 50 in good health and CMV-seronegative. Each CDR3 is given with its conserved first and last residue. Fields, in order: D gene, J gene, clone size, V gene, CDR3 DNA, CDR3 protein. The D gene is left open where the match is weak. Expanded clones get a size class; other rows say once, few or many, or leave the size out.

TRBD1,TRBJ1-3,-,TRBV7-2,TGTGCCAGCAGGAATACAGGGGTTTCATCTGGAAACACCATATATTTT,CASRNTGVSSGNTIYF
-,TRBJ1-1,-,TRBV5-1,TGCGCCAGCAGCTTGGTTGACAGGAACACTGAAGCTTTCTTT,CASSLVDRNTEAFF
-,TRBJ2-1,few,TRBV28,TGTGCCAGCACCAGGGGTCACCAGTCGGATGAGCAGTTCTTC,CASTRGHQSDEQFF
-,TRBJ2-2,-,TRBV4-1,TGCGCCAGCAGCCAGGGGGCCCCGGGCACCGGGGAGCTGTTTTTT,CASSQGAPGTGELFF
TRBD1,TRBJ2-5,-,TRBV2,TGTGCCAGCAGCTTTTTGACCGGGACAGGGGTAGAGACCCAGTACTTC,CASSFLTGTGVETQYF
-,TRBJ1-2,few,TRBV28,TGTGCCAGCAGTCTCACAGGGAACTCAGCCCTATCCTATGGCTACACCTTC,CASSLTGNSALSYGYTF
-,TRBJ2-5,few,TRBV9,TGTGCCAGCAGCGTAGGTCTAGGAGAGACCCAGTACTTC,CASSVGLGETQYF
-,TRBJ1-4,-,TRBV5-4,TGTGCCAGCAGCTTGGATATGAGGTTAGGTGAAAAACTGTTTTTT,CASSLDMRLGEKLFF
TRBD1,TRBJ2-1,-,TRBV11-2,TGTGCCAGCAGCTTAGTGGCCGGGACAGGGGGTAATGAGCAGTTCTTC,CASSLVAGTGGNEQFF
TRBD2,TRBJ2-1,-,TRBV7-2,TGTGCCAGCAGCCTCGGGGGGGCCGATGAGCAGTTCTTC,CASSLGGADEQFF
-,TRBJ2-2,few,TRBV9,TGTGCCAGCAGCGTAGAGTATTATCCCAGCACCGGGGAGCTGTTTTTT,CASSVEYYPSTGELFF
TRBD1,TRBJ2-2,-,TRBV5-8,TGTGCCAGCAGCAACCAAAGGACAGGGGGCTTATCGCGAACCGGGGAGCTGTTTTTT,CASSNQRTGGLSRTGELFF
-,TRBJ2-1,-,TRBV6-5,TGTGCCAGCAGTCTTACAGGGATGAGGTACAATGAGCAGTTCTTC,CASSLTGMRYNEQFF
-,TRBJ1-5,-,TRBV21-1,TGTGCCAGCAGCAAAGGGGGTTGGACAGACAAAAAATCACAGCCCCAGCATTTT,CASSKGGWTDKKSQPQHF
-,TRBJ1-2,-,TRBV10-3,TGTGCCACCGGTACTAACTATGGCTACACCTTC,CATGTNYGYTF
-,TRBJ2-1,few,TRBV6-1,TGTGCCAGCAGTACCGATGAGTACAATGAGCAGTTCTTC,CASSTDEYNEQFF
-,TRBJ1-3,few,TRBV6-1,TGTGCCAGCAGTGAATTCGGCAGGGCTGGAAACACCATATATTTT,CASSEFGRAGNTIYF
-,TRBJ2-5,-,TRBV5-1,TGCGCCAGCAGGCCGGACGGGGTCCAAGAGACCCAGTACTTC,CASRPDGVQETQYF
TRBD1,TRBJ1-1,-,TRBV7-9,TGTGCCAGCAGTCGGACAGGGGTGGGCACTGAAGCTTTCTTT,CASSRTGVGTEAFF
-,TRBJ1-2,-,TRBV5-1,TGCGCCAGCAGCTTGGTCAGGAACTATGGCTACACCTTC,CASSLVRNYGYTF
TRBD1,TRBJ1-6,-,TRBV6-5,TGTGCCAGCACAGGGGGTAATTCACCCCTCCACTTT,CASTGGNSPLHF
-,TRBJ1-5,-,TRBV29-1,TGCAGCGTTGCAGGGAACCTCAATCAGCCCCAGCATTTT,CSVAGNLNQPQHF
-,TRBJ2-2,-,TRBV7-9,TGTGCCAGCAGCTTTTTGGCGGGGGCTGGCACCGGGGAGCTGTTTTTT,CASSFLAGAGTGELFF
TRBD2,TRBJ2-1,-,TRBV5-1,TGCGCCAGCAGCTTGGCGTCCGCGGGGGAGTTCAATGAGCAGTTCTTC,CASSLASAGEFNEQFF
TRBD1,TRBJ2-7,few,TRBV6-5,TGTGCCAGCAGTTACAGACAGGGGGACCACGAGCAGTACTTC,CASSYRQGDHEQYF
TRBD2,TRBJ2-7,-,TRBV28,TGTGCCAGCAGTTTCCTAGGGGAGGGTAGCGAGCAGTACTTC,CASSFLGEGSEQYF
TRBD2,TRBJ2-3,-,TRBV5-1,TGCGCCAGCAGCAAAACTAGCGGGGGGCTAGATACGCAGTATTTT,CASSKTSGGLDTQYF
-,TRBJ1-3,few,TRBV11-2,TGTGCCAGCAGGAGTCGGTTCTCTGGAAACACCATATATTTT,CASRSRFSGNTIYF
-,TRBJ1-1,-,TRBV6-6,TGTGCCAGCAGTTACTCGGGAAGGGGGGCTTTCTTT,CASSYSGRGAFF
TRBD2,TRBJ2-3,-,TRBV5-1,TGCGCCAGCAGCTGGACTAGCGGGGGCACAGATACGCAGTATTTT,CASSWTSGGTDTQYF
-,TRBJ1-4,-,TRBV5-4,TGTGCCAGCAGCCCGGGGGGATCTAATGAAAAACTGTTTTTT,CASSPGGSNEKLFF
-,TRBJ2-2,-,TRBV29-1,TGCAGCTCCATTTCGGGGGGGGAGCTGTTTTTT,CSSISGGELFF
-,TRBJ1-4,-,TRBV6-6,TGTGCCAGCAGCCCGGGGGGAAAACTGTTTTTT,CASSPGGKLFF
-,TRBJ2-1,-,TRBV5-1,TGCGCCAGCAGCTTGGGATCCGGGGTGTACAATGAGCAGTTCTTC,CASSLGSGVYNEQFF
-,TRBJ2-2,-,TRBV4-1,TGCGCCAGCAGCCAAGATGCGAGGGCAGGAGGCACCGGGGAGCTGTTTTTT,CASSQDARAGGTGELFF
TRBD2,TRBJ2-3,few,TRBV2,TGTGCCCCTCTGGGAGCGGGGGGGCCGGGGGGATATCCAGATACGCAGTATTTT,CAPLGAGGPGGYPDTQYF